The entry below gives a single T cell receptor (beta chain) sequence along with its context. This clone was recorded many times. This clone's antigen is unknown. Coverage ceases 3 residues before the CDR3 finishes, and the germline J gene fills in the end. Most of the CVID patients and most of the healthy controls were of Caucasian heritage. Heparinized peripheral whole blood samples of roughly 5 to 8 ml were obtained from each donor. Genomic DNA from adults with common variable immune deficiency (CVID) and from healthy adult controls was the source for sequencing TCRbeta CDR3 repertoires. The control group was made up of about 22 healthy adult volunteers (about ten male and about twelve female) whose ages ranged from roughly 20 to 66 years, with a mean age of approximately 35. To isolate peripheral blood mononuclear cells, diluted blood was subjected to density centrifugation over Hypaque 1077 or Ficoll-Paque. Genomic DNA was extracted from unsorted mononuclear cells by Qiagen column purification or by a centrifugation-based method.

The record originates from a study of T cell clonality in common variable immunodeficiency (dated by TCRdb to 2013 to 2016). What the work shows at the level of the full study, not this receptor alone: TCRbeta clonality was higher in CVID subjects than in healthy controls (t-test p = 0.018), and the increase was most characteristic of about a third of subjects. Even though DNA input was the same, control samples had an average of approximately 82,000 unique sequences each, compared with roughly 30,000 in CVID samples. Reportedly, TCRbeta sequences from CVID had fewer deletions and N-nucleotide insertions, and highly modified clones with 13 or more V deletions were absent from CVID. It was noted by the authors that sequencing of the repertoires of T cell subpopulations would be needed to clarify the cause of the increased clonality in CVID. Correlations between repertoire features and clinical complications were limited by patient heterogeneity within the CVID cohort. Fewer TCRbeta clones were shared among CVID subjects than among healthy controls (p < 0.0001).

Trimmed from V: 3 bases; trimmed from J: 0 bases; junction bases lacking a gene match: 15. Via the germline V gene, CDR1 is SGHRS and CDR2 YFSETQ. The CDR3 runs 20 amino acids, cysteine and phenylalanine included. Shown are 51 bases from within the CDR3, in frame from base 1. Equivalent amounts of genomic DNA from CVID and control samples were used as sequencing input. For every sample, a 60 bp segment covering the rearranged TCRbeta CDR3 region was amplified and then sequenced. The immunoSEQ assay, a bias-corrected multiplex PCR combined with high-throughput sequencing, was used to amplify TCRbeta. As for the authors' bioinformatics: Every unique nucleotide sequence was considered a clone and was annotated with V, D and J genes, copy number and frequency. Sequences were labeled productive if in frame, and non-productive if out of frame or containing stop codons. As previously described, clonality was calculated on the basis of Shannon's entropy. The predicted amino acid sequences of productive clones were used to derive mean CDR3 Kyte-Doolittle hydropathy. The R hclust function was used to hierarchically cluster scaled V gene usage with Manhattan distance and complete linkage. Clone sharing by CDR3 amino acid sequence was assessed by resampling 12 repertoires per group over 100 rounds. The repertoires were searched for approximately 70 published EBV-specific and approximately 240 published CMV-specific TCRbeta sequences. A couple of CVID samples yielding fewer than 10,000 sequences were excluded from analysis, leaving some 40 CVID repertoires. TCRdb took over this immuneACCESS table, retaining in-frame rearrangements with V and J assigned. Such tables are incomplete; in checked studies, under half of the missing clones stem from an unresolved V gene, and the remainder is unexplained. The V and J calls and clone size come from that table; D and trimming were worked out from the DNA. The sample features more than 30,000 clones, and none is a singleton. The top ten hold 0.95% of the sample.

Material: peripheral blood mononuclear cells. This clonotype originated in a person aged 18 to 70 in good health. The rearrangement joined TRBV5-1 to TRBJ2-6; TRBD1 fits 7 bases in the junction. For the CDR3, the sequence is CASSWTQPGTVVSGANVLTF. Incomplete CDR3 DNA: TGCGCCAGCAGCTGGACTCAACCCGGGACAGTTGTCTCTGGGGCCAACGTC.